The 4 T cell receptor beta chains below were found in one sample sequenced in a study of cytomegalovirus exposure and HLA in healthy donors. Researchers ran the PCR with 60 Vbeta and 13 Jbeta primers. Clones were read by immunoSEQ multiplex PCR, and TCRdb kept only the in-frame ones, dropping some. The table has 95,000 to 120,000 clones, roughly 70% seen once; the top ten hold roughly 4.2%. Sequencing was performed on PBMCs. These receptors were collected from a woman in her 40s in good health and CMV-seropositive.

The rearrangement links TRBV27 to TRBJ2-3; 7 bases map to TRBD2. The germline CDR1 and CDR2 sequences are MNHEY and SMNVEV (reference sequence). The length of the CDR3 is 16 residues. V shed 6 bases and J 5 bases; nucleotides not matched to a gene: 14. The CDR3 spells CASSSTGSGVGDTQYF. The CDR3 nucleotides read TGTGCCAGCAGCTCCACGGGGAGCGGGGTGGGAGATACGCAGTATTTT.

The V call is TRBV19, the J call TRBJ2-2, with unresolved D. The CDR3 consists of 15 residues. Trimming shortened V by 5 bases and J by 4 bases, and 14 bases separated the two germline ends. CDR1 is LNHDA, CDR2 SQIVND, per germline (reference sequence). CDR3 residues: CASSPVVTGTGELFF. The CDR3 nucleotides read TGTGCCAGTAGTCCAGTCGTGACGGGCACCGGGGAGCTGTTTTTT.

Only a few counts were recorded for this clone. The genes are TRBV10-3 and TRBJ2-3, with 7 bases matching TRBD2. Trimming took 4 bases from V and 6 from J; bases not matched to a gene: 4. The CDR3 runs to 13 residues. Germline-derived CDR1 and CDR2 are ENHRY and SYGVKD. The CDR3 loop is CAISGTRMDTQYF. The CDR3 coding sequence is TGTGCCATCAGTGGGACTAGGATGGATACGCAGTATTTT.

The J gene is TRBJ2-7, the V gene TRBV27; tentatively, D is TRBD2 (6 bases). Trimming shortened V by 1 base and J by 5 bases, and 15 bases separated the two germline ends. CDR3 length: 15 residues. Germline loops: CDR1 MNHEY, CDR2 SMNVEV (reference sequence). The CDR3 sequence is CASSLFQGGWNEQYF. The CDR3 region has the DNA TGTGCCAGCAGTTTATTCCAGGGAGGTTGGAACGAGCAGTACTTC.